Included here is one TCR beta chain sequence, with context. What it binds is not known. The data stem from a study of memory CD4+ T cells and cytomegalovirus serostatus. General observations from the study: Suggested: most of the CMV-linked TCR signature lies in CD4+ memory cells.

Here immunoSEQ multiplex PCR was the method, and the copy in TCRdb shows in-frame clones only, minus some. The table has tens of thousands of clones, about 81% seen once. The sort gate was single viable CD3+CD4+CD8-CD45RO+ cells for memory CD4+ T cells. The ends were cut back, 7 bases at V and 0 bases at J, with 14 bases in the middle. CDR1 SGHRS and CDR2 YFSETQ come from the germline V gene. This CDR3 spans 16 amino acids. Sequencing was performed on memory CD4+ T cells from blood. V gene TRBV5-1 combines with J gene TRBJ2-6, with D maybe TRBD2 (5 bases). The origin of this receptor is an adult in good health and CMV-seronegative. In DNA, the CDR3 is TGCGCCAGCCGGGATCAGATTAGCTCTGGGGCCAACGTCCTGACTTTC. It is translated as CASRDQISSGANVLTF.